Shown below are 32 T cell receptor beta chains from a single sample sequenced in a study of blood T cell repertoires in COVID-19. Sequencing used immunoSEQ multiplex PCR; TCRdb keeps in-frame clones, though not all of them. The sample holds nearly 350,000 clones, under 95% seen once. Material: peripheral blood. The source of these receptors is a woman aged 18-35 years who had recovered from COVID-19.

The V and J genes are TRBV7-2 and TRBJ2-3, with D tentatively TRBD1 (5 bases). Germline assignment: CDR1 SGHTA and CDR2 FQGNSA. This CDR3 has 16 residues. V was shortened by 5 bases and J by 0 bases, with 15 bases between the two germline ends. The DNA of the CDR3 is TGTGCCAGCAGCCCTTCCCCCCAGGGTAGCACAGATACGCAGTATTTT. Translated: CASSPSPQGSTDTQYF.

The gene calls are TRBV2 and TRBJ2-5, with 14 bases matching TRBD2. In germline, CDR1 is SNHLY, CDR2 FYNNEI. With V trimmed by 4 bases and J by 4 bases, 5 bases remained unmatched. The CDR3 has 16 residues. CDR3 loop: CASSGGTSGSRETQYF. CDR3 in DNA: TGTGCCAGCAGTGGGGGGACTAGCGGGAGTCGAGAGACCCAGTACTTC. The full variable domain, rest sourced from reference TRBV2 and TRBJ2-5, is EPEVTQTPSHQVTQMGQEVILRCVPISNHLYFYWYRQILGQKVEFLVSFYNNEISEKSEIFDDQFSVERPDGSNFTLKIRSTKLEDSAMYFCASSGGTSGSRETQYFGPGTRLLVL.

The chain joins TRBV5-5 to TRBJ2-2; TRBD2 matches 9 bases. The CDR3 is 15 residues long. V lost 0 bases, J lost 4 bases, and 1 base stayed unmatched. The germline V gene encodes CDR1 SGHKS and CDR2 YYEKEE (reference sequence). The CDR3 protein is CASSLVSGGTGELFF. CDR3 coding DNA: TGTGCCAGCAGCTTGGTTAGCGGGGGCACCGGGGAGCTGTTTTTT.

The genes are TRBV28 and TRBJ2-6; 9 nucleotides match TRBD1. This CDR3 has 15 amino acids. V was pared by 7 bases and J by 2 bases, with 3 bases of the junction left unmatched. Germline loops: CDR1 MDHEN, CDR2 SYDVKM. The CDR3: CASTRTGAGANVLTF. CDR3 in DNA: TGTGCCAGCACCCGGACAGGGGCTGGGGCCAACGTCCTGACTTTC.

About this clone itself: At the DNA level, this CDR3 is encoded by other sequences in the same sample as well. The chain recombines TRBV5-1 with TRBJ2-5; tentatively, D is TRBD1 (6 bases). The CDR3 is made up of 14 amino acids. V was trimmed by 4 bases and J by 2 bases, leaving 12 bases between them. Germline V gene data show CDR1 as SGHRS and CDR2 as YFSETQ. CDR3 residues: CASSLGQFQETQYF. DNA of the CDR3: TGCGCCAGCAGCCTCGGACAGTTTCAAGAGACCCAGTACTTC. Looking up the rest from reference TRBV5-1 and TRBJ2-5 gives the full variable domain: KAGVTQTPRYLIKTRGQQVTLSCSPISGHRSVSWYQQTPGQGLQFLFEYFSETQRNKGNFPGRFSGRQFSNSRSEMNVSTLELGDSALYLCASSLGQFQETQYFGPGTRLLVL.

This chain uses TRBV6-5 with TRBJ2-1; a possible D gene is TRBD2 (5 bases). This CDR3 region has 12 residues. Germline V gene sequence: CDR1 MNHEY, CDR2 SVGAGI. Trimming removed 2 bases from V and 11 bases from J, with 10 bases in between. CDR3 in amino acids: CASSYGSGKQFF. The CDR3, as DNA: TGTGCCAGCAGTTACGGAAGCGGAAAGCAGTTCTTC.

This clone was counted only a few times. J is TRBJ1-2 and V is TRBV6-2 or TRBV6-3, with 8 bases matching TRBD1. J lost 2 bases, V lost 2 bases, and 7 bases had no gene match. This CDR3 contains 16 residues. Germline CDR1 reads MNHEY; CDR2 reads SVGEGT. The CDR3 bases are TGTGCCAGCAGTTACACCCGGACAGGGATGAACTATGGCTACACCTTC. Its translation: CASSYTRTGMNYGYTF.

The chain links TRBV6-5 to TRBJ1-2; 7 nucleotides match TRBD1. CDR3 length equals 13 residues. From germline, CDR1 is MNHEY and CDR2 SVGAGI. V trimming: 10 bases; J trimming: 8 bases; junction bases outside the gene matches: 13. The CDR3 nucleotides read TGTGCCACTAACACAGGGGAATGGGGCGGCTACACCTTC. Residues: CATNTGEWGGYTF.

The chain carries TRBV12-5 and TRBJ1-4; no clear D gene. Trimming stripped 5 bases from V and 0 bases from J, with 7 bases between. CDR3 length equals 14 residues. In germline, CDR1 is LGHNT, CDR2 FRNRAP. In nucleotides, the CDR3 is TGTGCTAGTGGTCCCGGGACAACTAATGAAAAACTGTTTTTT. Translated: CASGPGTTNEKLFF.

This clone showed up just a few times. The V gene is TRBV6-5, the J gene TRBJ1-5; D is unresolved. The CDR3 spans 15 residues. V was trimmed by 5 bases and J by 0 bases, leaving 11 bases between them. Germline V gives CDR1 MNHEY, CDR2 SVGAGI. DNA for the CDR3: TGTGCCAGCAGTCCCTTCGGGTCTAGCAATCAGCCCCAGCATTTT. This sequence encodes CASSPFGSSNQPQHF.

This clone appeared a few times. The chain couples TRBV7-6 to TRBJ2-5, with 15 nucleotides matching TRBD2. Germline values: CDR1 SGHVS, CDR2 FNYEAQ. The CDR3 is made up of 16 amino acids. The junction had 3 bases not matched to a gene; V was cut back by 5 bases and J by 2 bases. CDR3 residues: CASSQGLAGGQETQYF. In DNA, the CDR3 is TGTGCCAGCAGCCAGGGACTAGCGGGAGGTCAAGAGACCCAGTACTTC. Based on the CDR3 plus reference TRBV7-6 and TRBJ2-5, the full variable domain is GAGVSQSPRYKVTKRGQDVALRCDPISGHVSLYWYRQALGQGPEFLTYFNYEAQQDKSGLPNDRFSAERPEGSISTLTIQRTEQRDSAMYRCASSQGLAGGQETQYFGPGTRLLVL.

J is TRBJ2-1 and V is TRBV5-1; TRBD2 matches 11 bases. V dropped 3 bases and J dropped 0; count of bases not matched to a gene: 8. In germline, CDR1 is SGHRS, CDR2 YFSETQ. The CDR3 spans 18 residues. CDR3 bases: TGCGCCAGCAGCTCCGGACTAGCGGGTCCGAGCTCCTACAATGAGCAGTTCTTC. Translation: CASSSGLAGPSSYNEQFF.

CDR3 nucleotides: TGTGCCAGCAGCACCGGACTAGCGGGAGGCCTAGCCAAAAACATTCAGTACTTC. Protein product: CASSTGLAGGLAKNIQYF. The chain employs TRBV5-6 and TRBJ2-4; the match to TRBD2 covers 14 bases. V lost 4 bases, J lost 0 bases, and 6 bases stayed unmatched. From germline, CDR1 is SGHDT and CDR2 YYEEEE. The CDR3 runs 18 residues.

The chain recombines TRBV7-5 with TRBJ1-2. TRBV7-5 is an annotated pseudogene. The CDR3 covers 14 residues. This chain's CDR3 is CARSSYPRTYGYTF. The CDR3 DNA is TGTGCCAGAAGCTCCTACCCTCGAACGTATGGCTACACCTTC.

The chain employs TRBV9 and TRBJ2-1, with D hard to call. CDR1 and CDR2 (germline): SGDLS, YYNGEE. V dropped 0 bases and J dropped 8 bases, with 9 bases sitting between them. The CDR3 consists of 13 residues. The CDR3 region is CASSVGVAYEQFF. The DNA for the CDR3 is TGTGCCAGCAGCGTAGGTGTAGCTTATGAGCAGTTCTTC. The full variable domain, its missing parts supplied by reference TRBV9 and TRBJ2-1, is DSGVTQTPKHLITATGQRVTLRCSPRSGDLSVYWYQQSLDQGLQFLIQYYNGEERAKGNILERFSAQQFPDLHSELNLSSLELGDSALYFCASSVGVAYEQFFGPGTRLTVL.

This chain connects TRBV6-2 or TRBV6-3 to TRBJ2-4; D is unclear. Germline V lookup: CDR1 MNHEY, CDR2 SVGEGT. The CDR3 has 17 residues. Trimming left V 0 bases short and J 3 bases short, with 15 bases between. CDR3 sequence reads: CASSYSRPVGDKNIQYF. The CDR3, as DNA: TGTGCCAGCAGTTACTCCAGGCCAGTGGGTGACAAAAACATTCAGTACTTC.

V and J are TRBV5-6 and TRBJ1-1, with TRBD1 identical over 12 bases. The CDR3 spans 15 residues. Germline lookup yields CDR1 SGHDT and CDR2 YYEEEE. With V trimmed by 0 bases and J by 6 bases, 3 bases remained unmatched. CDR3 sequence (DNA): TGTGCCAGCAGCTTGGAGGGGACAGGGGGCTCTGAAGCTTTCTTT. This gives the protein CASSLEGTGGSEAFF. Using reference TRBV5-6 and TRBJ1-1 for the parts outside the CDR3, the full variable domain is DAGVTQSPTHLIKTRGQQVTLRCSPKSGHDTVSWYQQALGQGPQFIFQYYEEEERQRGNFPDRFSGHQFPNYSSELNVNALLLGDSALYLCASSLEGTGGSEAFFGQGTRLTVV.

The chain couples TRBV11-2 to TRBJ2-1; 11 bases map to TRBD2. The CDR3 loop spans 15 amino acids. V shed 3 bases, J shed 5 bases, and the junction held 3 bases outside the gene matches. Germline V gives CDR1 SGHAT, CDR2 FQNNGV. CDR3 in DNA: TGTGCCAGCAGCTTCAGGGGACTAGCGGACAATGAGCAGTTCTTC. Its protein is CASSFRGLADNEQFF.

This sequence joins TRBV12-5 and TRBJ2-1; D is possibly TRBD2 (5 bases). The germline CDR1 and CDR2 sequences are LGHNT and FRNRAP. Trimming stripped 4 bases from V and 4 bases from J, with 17 bases between. The CDR3 totals 16 residues. The CDR3: CASGSLPSGIYNEQFF. CDR3 in DNA: TGTGCTAGTGGTTCCCTCCCCTCCGGGATATACAATGAGCAGTTCTTC.

The rearrangement joins TRBV29-1 to TRBJ1-4; TRBD1 matches at 7 bases. V lost 6 bases, J lost 3 bases, and 4 bases stayed unmatched. Germline V CDR1 and CDR2: SQVTM, ANQGSEA. The CDR3 totals 13 residues. For the CDR3, the DNA is TGCAGCGTGCCCGGGACAGCTAATGAAAAACTGTTTTTT. This sequence encodes CSVPGTANEKLFF.

The chain combines TRBV29-1 with TRBJ1-1; 8 nucleotides line up with TRBD1. The V gene end was trimmed by 4 bases and the J gene end by 5 bases; junction bases not matched to a gene: 6. Germline V gene lookup returns CDR1 SQVTM and CDR2 ANQGSEA. The CDR3 extends over 13 amino acids. CDR3 sequence reads: CSVGDRGDTEAFF. In nucleotides, the CDR3 is TGCAGCGTTGGCGACAGGGGTGATACTGAAGCTTTCTTT.

This chain joins TRBV5-5 and TRBJ1-3; D perhaps matches TRBD1 (5 bases). The V gene's germline CDR1 is SGHKS and CDR2 YYEKEE (reference sequence). The ends were cut back, 4 bases at V and 6 bases at J, with 11 bases in the middle. This CDR3 has 13 amino acids. CDR3 sequence reads: CASSPGPQNTIYF. The CDR3 DNA reads TGTGCCAGCAGCCCAGGGCCCCAAAACACCATATATTTT.

V is TRBV1 and J is TRBJ2-1; the DNA was not compared with TRBD2, the D call given in the table. TRBV1 is a recognized pseudogene. The CDR3 has 18 residues. Written as DNA, the CDR3 is TGCACCAGATTCCGGGGGACTAGCCCCCTTAGATCCTACAATGAGCAGTTCTTC. Translating it yields CTRFRGTSPLRSYNEQFF.

The chain is built from TRBV9 and TRBJ2-1, with D possibly TRBD2 on 6 matching bases. V dropped 4 bases and J dropped 0 bases, with 17 bases sitting between them. This CDR3 is 17 amino acids long. Germline values: CDR1 SGDLS, CDR2 YYNGEE. This chain's CDR3 is CASSPRDLLSSYNEQFF. The CDR3 DNA follows: TGTGCCAGCAGCCCCCGGGACTTACTTAGCTCCTACAATGAGCAGTTCTTC.

The chain employs TRBV6-1 and TRBJ2-1, with TRBD2 as a possible D gene (5 bases). The germline V gene encodes CDR1 MNHNS and CDR2 SASEGT. V shed 3 bases and J shed 4 bases, with 16 bases lying between them. The CDR3 has 16 residues. The CDR3 here is CASSDEGLLGYNEQFF. The CDR3 DNA is TGTGCCAGCAGTGATGAAGGACTCTTGGGGTACAATGAGCAGTTCTTC.

The CDR3 region is CASSLVTGVSQPQHF. The CDR3 nucleotides are TGTGCCAGCAGCTTAGTTACGGGGGTATCTCAGCCCCAGCATTTT. The rearrangement uses TRBV11-2 and TRBJ1-5; a possible D gene is TRBD1 (5 bases). This CDR3 is built from 15 residues. V lost 1 base and J lost 6, with 13 bases in between. The germline V gene has CDR1 SGHAT and CDR2 FQNNGV.

The chain has TRBV10-3 and TRBJ2-3, with D tentatively TRBD2 (6 bases). The CDR3 consists of 13 residues. Germline CDR1 and CDR2: ENHRY and SYGVKD. Trimming cost V 10 bases and J 1 base, with 12 bases left between them. The DNA of the CDR3 is TGTGCCACCTGGGACTCCCGCACAGATACGCAGTATTTT. Its protein product is CATWDSRTDTQYF.

The rearrangement joins TRBV4-3 to TRBJ1-5; D gene uncertain. CDR3 size: 19 residues. Trimming removed 0 bases from V and 0 bases from J, with 18 bases in between. Germline CDR1 and CDR2: LGHNA and YSLEER. CDR3 sequence (DNA): TGCGCCAGCAGCCAAGAGAAATTGAGTGCCTACTATAGCAATCAGCCCCAGCATTTT. It yields the protein CASSQEKLSAYYSNQPQHF.

This rearrangement joins TRBV6-2 or TRBV6-3 to TRBJ1-1; D remains unclear. The germline gives CDR1 MNHEY, CDR2 SVGEGT. V gave up 5 bases and J gave up 4 bases, with 11 bases separating them. CDR3 size: 13 residues. CDR3 nucleotide sequence: TGTGCCAGCAGTAAAGGGCGGGGCACTGAAGCTTTCTTT. Its protein product is CASSKGRGTEAFF.

The chain links TRBV11-2 to TRBJ2-7; D may be TRBD2 (7 bases). The CDR3 totals 16 residues. In germline, CDR1 is SGHAT, CDR2 FQNNGV. The germline V and J ends were trimmed by 4 bases and 9 bases, with 25 bases remaining between them. CDR3 in DNA: TGTGCCAGCAGCTCCCGTGGGCCGGGGGCGCGGGAGTGGCAGTACGTC. Amino acids: CASSSRGPGAREWQYV.

This chain joins TRBV25-1 and TRBJ2-1, with 11 nucleotides matching TRBD2. Germline lookup yields CDR1 MGHDK and CDR2 SYGVNS. J was trimmed by 8 bases and V by 2 bases; bases with no gene match: 5. CDR3 size: 15 residues. In DNA form, the CDR3 reads TGTGCCAGCAGTGAAGGGGCTAGCGGGAGGTATGAGCAGTTCTTC. Translated: CASSEGASGRYEQFF.

Of note for this clone: Other DNA variants within this sample encode the same CDR3. The chain links TRBV11-3 to TRBJ2-3, with D unresolved. Germline values: CDR1 SGHNT, CDR2 YENEEA. The CDR3 is made up of 14 amino acids. The V and J ends lost 1 base and 1 base respectively, with 6 bases between them. The CDR3 protein is CASSLGRGTDTQYF. The CDR3 DNA follows: TGTGCCAGCAGCTTAGGTCGGGGCACAGATACGCAGTATTTT.